This T cell receptor (beta chain) was observed in a study of identifying expanded T cells in peripheral blood. Study results and limitations: Over approximately two and four weeks, about 16.4 and 19 clones changed, versus approximately 1.2 between replicates.

CDR3 length equals 17 residues. The V gene's germline CDR1 is MGHDK and CDR2 SYGVNS. With 1 base removed from V and 5 bases from J, the gap between germline ends came to 20 bases. This clone appeared a single time. Its antigen is not known. The data were produced by immunoSEQ multiplex PCR, yet TCRdb's version contains in-frame clones alone and is incomplete. This table holds under 130,000 clones, roughly 90% found once. The chain joins TRBV25-1 to TRBJ2-5; D may be TRBD2 (5 bases). The sequenced material came from blood. The clonotype comes from a person between 18 and 75 years old in good health. The CDR3 DNA is TGTGCCAGCAGTGAATCCATCGTACCGAGGGATCTGGAGACCCAGTACTTC. Protein: CASSESIVPRDLETQYF. Full variable domain (remainder filled in from reference TRBV25-1 and TRBJ2-5): EADIYQTPRYLVIGTGKKITLECSQTMGHDKMYWYQQDPGMELHLIHYSYGVNSTEKGDLSSESTVSRIRTEHFPLTLESARPSHTSQYLCASSESIVPRDLETQYFGPGTRLLVL.